This is a list of T cell receptor beta chains from one sample in a study of shared clonotypes between healthy human individuals. The repertoire was sequenced with immunoSEQ multiplex PCR; TCRdb's copy has only in-frame clones and lacks some. The sample lists 2 million to 2.5 million clones; just under 95% were seen once. The source material was naive CD4+ T cells from PBMCs. All receptors come from a man aged 18 to 30 in good health. Some clones in this sample may be carry-over from other donors' samples. The CDR3 runs from the conserved cysteine through the conserved F or W. Fields, in order: clone size, V gene, D gene, J gene, CDR3 DNA, CDR3 protein. A D gene is named only where the DNA matches it firmly. Only part of the rows carry a size: once, few, many, or a class if the clone is expanded.

clone size: -; V gene: TRBV19; D gene: -; J gene: TRBJ1-1; CDR3 DNA: TGTGCCAGTCGGGACACCATGAACACTGAAGCTTTCTTT; CDR3 protein: CASRDTMNTEAFF
clone size: -; V gene: TRBV10-3; D gene: TRBD2; J gene: TRBJ2-1; CDR3 DNA: TGTGCCATCAGAGGAGGAACTAGCGGGAGTAACAATGAGCAGTTCTTC; CDR3 protein: CAIRGGTSGSNNEQFF
clone size: -; V gene: TRBV28; D gene: TRBD2; J gene: TRBJ2-7; CDR3 DNA: TGTGCCAGCTCCCTAGCGGGAGGTGGTCCCTACGAGCAGTACTTC; CDR3 protein: CASSLAGGGPYEQYF
clone size: once; V gene: TRBV7-9; D gene: -; J gene: TRBJ2-2; CDR3 DNA: TGTGCCAGCAGCTATCGACGTGGGGCCGGGGAGCTGTTTTTT; CDR3 protein: CASSYRRGAGELFF
clone size: -; V gene: TRBV5-1; D gene: TRBD1; J gene: TRBJ1-2; CDR3 DNA: TGCGCCAGCAGCTTGGGGACAGGGAATAGCTATGGCTACACCTTC; CDR3 protein: CASSLGTGNSYGYTF
clone size: -; V gene: TRBV4-1; D gene: -; J gene: TRBJ1-3; CDR3 DNA: TGCGCCAGCAGCCAAGGCTCGGGGGGCTCTGGAAACACCATATATTTT; CDR3 protein: CASSQGSGGSGNTIYF
clone size: -; V gene: TRBV6-8; D gene: -; J gene: TRBJ1-1; CDR3 DNA: TGTGCCAGCAGTTACCCGGTTACCAACCTGGGGAACACTGAAGCTTTCTTT; CDR3 protein: CASSYPVTNLGNTEAFF
clone size: once; V gene: TRBV5-1; D gene: -; J gene: TRBJ1-2; CDR3 DNA: TGCGCCAGCAGCTTGGGAACATGGACTAACTATGGCTACACCTTC; CDR3 protein: CASSLGTWTNYGYTF
clone size: -; V gene: TRBV5-1; D gene: -; J gene: TRBJ1-4; CDR3 DNA: TGCGCCACCCGACAGTCAACTAATGAAAAACTGTTTTTT; CDR3 protein: CATRQSTNEKLFF
clone size: -; V gene: TRBV7-9; D gene: -; J gene: TRBJ2-3; CDR3 DNA: TGTGCCAGCAGCGTGGCCACAGATACGCAGTATTTT; CDR3 protein: CASSVATDTQYF
clone size: -; V gene: TRBV19; D gene: -; J gene: TRBJ1-4; CDR3 DNA: TGTGCCAGTAGTATGGGCCAGCCTTCAACTAATGAAAAACTGTTTTTT; CDR3 protein: CASSMGQPSTNEKLFF
clone size: -; V gene: TRBV7-2; D gene: -; J gene: TRBJ1-3; CDR3 DNA: TGTGCCAGCAGCTCACAAGGGATCTCTGGAAACACCATATATTTT; CDR3 protein: CASSSQGISGNTIYF
clone size: -; V gene: TRBV20-1; D gene: -; J gene: TRBJ1-2; CDR3 DNA: TGCAGTGCTAGAGATGCCCGCGGCTACACCTTC; CDR3 protein: CSARDARGYTF
clone size: once; V gene: TRBV7-2; D gene: -; J gene: TRBJ1-1; CDR3 DNA: TGTGCCAGCAGCTTTGTCAGGGAGACTGAAGCTTTCTTT; CDR3 protein: CASSFVRETEAFF
clone size: -; V gene: TRBV19; D gene: -; J gene: TRBJ2-1; CDR3 DNA: TGTGCCAGTAGCTTAGGGTCCTACAATGAGCAGTTCTTC; CDR3 protein: CASSLGSYNEQFF
clone size: few; V gene: TRBV7-3; D gene: -; J gene: TRBJ2-1; CDR3 DNA: TGTGCCAGCAGCCCAGGGGGGTCCTACAATGAGCAGTTCTTC; CDR3 protein: CASSPGGSYNEQFF
clone size: -; V gene: TRBV28; D gene: -; J gene: TRBJ2-3; CDR3 DNA: TGTGCCAGCAGTTTATTACAGGGCGATACGCAGTATTTT; CDR3 protein: CASSLLQGDTQYF
clone size: -; V gene: TRBV28; D gene: -; J gene: TRBJ1-2; CDR3 DNA: TGTGCCAGCAGGGTAGACTATGGCTACACCTTC; CDR3 protein: CASRVDYGYTF
clone size: -; V gene: TRBV10-2; D gene: TRBD2; J gene: TRBJ2-3; CDR3 DNA: TGCGCCAGCAGTAGCGGGAGAACAGATACGCAGTATTTT; CDR3 protein: CASSSGRTDTQYF
clone size: -; V gene: TRBV19; D gene: -; J gene: TRBJ1-5; CDR3 DNA: TGTGCCAGTAGTATAGATCGTGGACAGTCCACACAGCCCCAGCATTTT; CDR3 protein: CASSIDRGQSTQPQHF
clone size: -; V gene: TRBV5-1; D gene: -; J gene: TRBJ1-2; CDR3 DNA: TGCGCCAGCAGACTCCAGGGCGGCTACACCTTC; CDR3 protein: CASRLQGGYTF
clone size: -; V gene: TRBV9; D gene: -; J gene: TRBJ1-3; CDR3 DNA: TGTGCCAGCAGCCCCAAGCCCGCGTCGTGGCAGGGACGAACTGGGGGAAACACCATATATTTT; CDR3 protein: CASSPKPASWQGRTGGNTIYF
clone size: -; V gene: TRBV7-2; D gene: -; J gene: TRBJ2-5; CDR3 DNA: TGTGCCAGCAGCTGGGGGGGCGCTCAAGAGACCCAGTACTTC; CDR3 protein: CASSWGGAQETQYF
clone size: -; V gene: TRBV7-2; D gene: -; J gene: TRBJ2-7; CDR3 DNA: TGTGCCAGCAGCGTTCGAGATTCGGGGGAGCAGTACTTC; CDR3 protein: CASSVRDSGEQYF
clone size: -; V gene: TRBV5-1; D gene: -; J gene: TRBJ1-2; CDR3 DNA: TGCGCCAGCAGCTTGGATATACCGGGGGCCTACACCTTC; CDR3 protein: CASSLDIPGAYTF